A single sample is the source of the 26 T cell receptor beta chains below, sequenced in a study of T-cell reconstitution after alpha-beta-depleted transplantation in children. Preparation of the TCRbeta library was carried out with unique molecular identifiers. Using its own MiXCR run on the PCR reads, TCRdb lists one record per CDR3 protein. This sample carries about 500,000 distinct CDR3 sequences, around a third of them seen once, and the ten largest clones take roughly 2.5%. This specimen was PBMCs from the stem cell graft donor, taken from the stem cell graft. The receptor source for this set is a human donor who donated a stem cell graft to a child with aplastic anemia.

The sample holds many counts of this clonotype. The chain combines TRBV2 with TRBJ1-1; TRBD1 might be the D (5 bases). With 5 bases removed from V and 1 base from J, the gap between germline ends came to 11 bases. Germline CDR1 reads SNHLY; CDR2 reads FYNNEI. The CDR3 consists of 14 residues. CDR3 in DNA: TGTGCCAGCAGTCGAGATACAGGGAACACTGAAGCTTTCTTT. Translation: CASSRDTGNTEAFF. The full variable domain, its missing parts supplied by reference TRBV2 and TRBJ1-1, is EPEVTQTPSHQVTQMGQEVILRCVPISNHLYFYWYRQILGQKVEFLVSFYNNEISEKSEIFDDQFSVERPDGSNFTLKIRSTKLEDSAMYFCASSRDTGNTEAFFGQGTRLTVV.

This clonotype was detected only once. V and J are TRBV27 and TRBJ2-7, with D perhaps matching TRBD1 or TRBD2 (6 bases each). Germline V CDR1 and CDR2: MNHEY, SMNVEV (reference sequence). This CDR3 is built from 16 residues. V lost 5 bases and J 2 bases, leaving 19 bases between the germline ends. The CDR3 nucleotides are TGTGCCAGCAGTCCCTGGAAGGGGGGCAAGGCCTACGAGCAGTACTTC. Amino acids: CASSPWKGGKAYEQYF.

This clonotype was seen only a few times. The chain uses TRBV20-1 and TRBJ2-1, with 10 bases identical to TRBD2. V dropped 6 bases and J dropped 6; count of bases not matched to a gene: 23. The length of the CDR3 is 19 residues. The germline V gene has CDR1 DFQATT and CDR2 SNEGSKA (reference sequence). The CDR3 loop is CSAPRGVLAGVGVVNEQFF. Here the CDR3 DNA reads TGCAGTGCCCCTAGGGGGGTGCTAGCGGGAGTAGGAGTGGTCAATGAGCAGTTCTTC.

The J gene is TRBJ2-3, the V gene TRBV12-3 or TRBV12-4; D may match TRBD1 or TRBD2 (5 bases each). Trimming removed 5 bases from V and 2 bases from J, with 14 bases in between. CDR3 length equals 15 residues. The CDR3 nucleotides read TGTGCCAGCAGTACCCCCCGGGGCTACACAGATACGCAGTATTTT. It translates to CASSTPRGYTDTQYF.

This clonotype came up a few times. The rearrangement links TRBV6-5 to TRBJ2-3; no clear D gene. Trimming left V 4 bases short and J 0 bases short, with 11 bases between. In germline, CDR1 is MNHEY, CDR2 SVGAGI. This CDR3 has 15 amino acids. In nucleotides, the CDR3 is TGTGCCAGCAGTTCCGACGGGTCTAGCACAGATACGCAGTATTTT. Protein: CASSSDGSSTDTQYF.

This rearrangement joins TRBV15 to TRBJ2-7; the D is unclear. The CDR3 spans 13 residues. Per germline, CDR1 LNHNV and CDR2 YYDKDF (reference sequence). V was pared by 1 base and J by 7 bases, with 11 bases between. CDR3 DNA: TGTGCCACCAGCAGAGGACTCTCTGCAGAGCAGTACTTC. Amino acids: CATSRGLSAEQYF.

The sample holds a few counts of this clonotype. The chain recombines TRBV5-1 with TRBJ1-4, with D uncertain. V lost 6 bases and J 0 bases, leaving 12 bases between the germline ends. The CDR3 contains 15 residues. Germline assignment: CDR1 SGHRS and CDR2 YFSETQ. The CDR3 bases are TGCGCCAGCACCCTCACGGGGTCAACTAATGAAAAACTGTTTTTT. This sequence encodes CASTLTGSTNEKLFF.

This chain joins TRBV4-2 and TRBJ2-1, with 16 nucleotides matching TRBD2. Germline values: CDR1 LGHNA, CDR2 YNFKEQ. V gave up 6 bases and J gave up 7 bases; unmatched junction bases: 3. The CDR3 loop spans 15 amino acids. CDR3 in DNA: TGTGCCAGCAGACTGGGACTAGCGGGAGGGAATGAGCAGTTCTTC. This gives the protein CASRLGLAGGNEQFF.

The CDR3 region is CSASSGIWDSNTEAFF. CDR3 coding DNA: TGCAGTGCTAGTTCGGGTATTTGGGACAGCAACACTGAAGCTTTCTTT. The chain couples TRBV20-1 to TRBJ1-1, with 7 bases lining up with TRBD1. J was trimmed by 2 bases and V by 3 bases; bases with no gene match: 12. The CDR3 sequence is 16 residues long. Germline lookup yields CDR1 DFQATT and CDR2 SNEGSKA (reference sequence).

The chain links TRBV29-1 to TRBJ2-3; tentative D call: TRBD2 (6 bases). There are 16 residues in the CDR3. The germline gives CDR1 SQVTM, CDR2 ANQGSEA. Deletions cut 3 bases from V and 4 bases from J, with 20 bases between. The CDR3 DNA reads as TGCAGCGTTGATGGTTTGATAGCGCGGGATCCAGATACGCAGTATTTT. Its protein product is CSVDGLIARDPDTQYF.

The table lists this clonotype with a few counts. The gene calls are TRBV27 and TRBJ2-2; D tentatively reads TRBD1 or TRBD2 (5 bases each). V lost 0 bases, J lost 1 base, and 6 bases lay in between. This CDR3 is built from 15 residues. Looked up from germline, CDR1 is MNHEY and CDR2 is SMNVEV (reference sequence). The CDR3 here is CASSLSGENTGELFF. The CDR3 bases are TGTGCCAGCAGTTTATCGGGGGAGAACACCGGGGAGCTGTTTTTT.

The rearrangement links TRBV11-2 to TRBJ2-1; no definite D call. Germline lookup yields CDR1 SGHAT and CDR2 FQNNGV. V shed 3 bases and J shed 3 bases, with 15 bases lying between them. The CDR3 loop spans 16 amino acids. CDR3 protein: CASSLLKGDRYNEQFF. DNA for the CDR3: TGTGCCAGCAGCTTGCTTAAGGGTGATCGCTACAATGAGCAGTTCTTC.

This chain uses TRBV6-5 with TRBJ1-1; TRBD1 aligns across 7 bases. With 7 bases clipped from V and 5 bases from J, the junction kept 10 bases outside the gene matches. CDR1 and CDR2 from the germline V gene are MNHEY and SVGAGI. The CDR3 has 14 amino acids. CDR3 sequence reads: CASIYSARGTEAFF. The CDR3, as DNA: TGTGCCAGCATTTATTCGGCCAGGGGGACTGAAGCTTTCTTT.

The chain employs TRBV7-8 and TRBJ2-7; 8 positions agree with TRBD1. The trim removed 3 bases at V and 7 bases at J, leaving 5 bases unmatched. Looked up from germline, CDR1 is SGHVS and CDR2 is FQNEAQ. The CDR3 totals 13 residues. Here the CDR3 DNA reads TGTGCCAGCAGCTTTGAGGACAGGGATGAGCAGTACGTC. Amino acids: CASSFEDRDEQYV.

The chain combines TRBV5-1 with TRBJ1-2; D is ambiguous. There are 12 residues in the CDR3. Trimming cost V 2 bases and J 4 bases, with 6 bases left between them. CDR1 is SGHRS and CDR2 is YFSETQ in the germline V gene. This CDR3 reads CASSLQSYGYTF. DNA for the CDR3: TGCGCCAGCAGCTTACAAAGCTATGGCTACACCTTC. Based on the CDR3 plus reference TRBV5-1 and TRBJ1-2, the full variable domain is KAGVTQTPRYLIKTRGQQVTLSCSPISGHRSVSWYQQTPGQGLQFLFEYFSETQRNKGNFPGRFSGRQFSNSRSEMNVSTLELGDSALYLCASSLQSYGYTFGSGTRLTVV.

The CDR3 sequence: CASSYPNLAEGYNEQFF. DNA of the CDR3: TGTGCCAGCAGTTACCCGAACCTAGCGGAGGGGTACAATGAGCAGTTCTTC. The gene calls are TRBV6-5 and TRBJ2-1, with 7 bases lining up with TRBD2. The CDR3 covers 17 residues. Unmatched junction bases numbered 11, after V lost 2 bases and J lost 4 bases. CDR1 is MNHEY, CDR2 SVGAGI, per germline.

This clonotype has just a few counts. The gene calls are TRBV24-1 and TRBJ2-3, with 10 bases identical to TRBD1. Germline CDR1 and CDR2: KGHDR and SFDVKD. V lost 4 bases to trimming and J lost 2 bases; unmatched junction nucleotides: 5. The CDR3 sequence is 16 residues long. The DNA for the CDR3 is TGTGCCACCAGTGACGAGACAGGGGGCCTCACAGATACGCAGTATTTT. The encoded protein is CATSDETGGLTDTQYF.

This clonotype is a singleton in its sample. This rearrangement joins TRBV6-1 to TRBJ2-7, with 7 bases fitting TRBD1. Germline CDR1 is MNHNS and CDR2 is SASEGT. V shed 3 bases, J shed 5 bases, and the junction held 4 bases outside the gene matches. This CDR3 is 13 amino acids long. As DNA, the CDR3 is TGTGCCAGCAGTGAGACAGGGTGGAACGAGCAGTACGTC. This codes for CASSETGWNEQYV.

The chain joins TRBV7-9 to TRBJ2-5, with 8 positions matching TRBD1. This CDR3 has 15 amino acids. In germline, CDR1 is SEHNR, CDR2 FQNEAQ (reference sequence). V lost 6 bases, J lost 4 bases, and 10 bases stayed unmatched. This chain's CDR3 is CASSLGQGGPETQYF. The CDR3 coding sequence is TGTGCCAGCAGTCTAGGACAGGGTGGTCCAGAGACCCAGTACTTC.

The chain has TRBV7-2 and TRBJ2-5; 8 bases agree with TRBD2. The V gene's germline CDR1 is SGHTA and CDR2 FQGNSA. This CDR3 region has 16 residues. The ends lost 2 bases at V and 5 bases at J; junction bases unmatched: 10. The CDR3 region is CASSLYHGRAGETQYF. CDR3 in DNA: TGTGCCAGCAGCTTATATCACGGGAGGGCCGGGGAGACCCAGTACTTC.

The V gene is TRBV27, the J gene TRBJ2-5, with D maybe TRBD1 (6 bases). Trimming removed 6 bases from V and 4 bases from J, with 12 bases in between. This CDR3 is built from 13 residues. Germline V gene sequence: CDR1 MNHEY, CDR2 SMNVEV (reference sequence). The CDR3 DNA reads TGTGCCAGCAGCCTAGTCAGGGGAGAGACCCAGTACTTC. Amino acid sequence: CASSLVRGETQYF.

The CDR3 DNA reads TGCAGCGCCCGAGGATCAACTAATGAAAAACTGTTTTTT. It codes for CSARGSTNEKLFF. The chain employs TRBV29-1 and TRBJ1-4, with no clear D. The CDR3 loop spans 13 amino acids. V lost 7 bases and J 0 bases, leaving 9 bases between the germline ends. Germline-derived CDR1 and CDR2 are SQVTM and ANQGSEA. Full variable domain (rest looked up from reference TRBV29-1 and TRBJ1-4): SAVISQKPSRDICQRGTSLTIQCQVDSQVTMMFWYRQQPGQSLTLIATANQGSEATYESGFVIDKFPISRPNLTFSTLTVSNMSPEDSSIYLCSARGSTNEKLFFGSGTQLSVL.

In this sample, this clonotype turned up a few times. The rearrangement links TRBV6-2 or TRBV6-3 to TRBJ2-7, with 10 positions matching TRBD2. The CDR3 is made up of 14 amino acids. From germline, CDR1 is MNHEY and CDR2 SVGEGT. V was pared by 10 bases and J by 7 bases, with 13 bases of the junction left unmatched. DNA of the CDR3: TGTGCCACCCGGAGGGCTAGCGGGAGTGGGGAGCAGTACGTC. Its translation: CATRRASGSGEQYV.

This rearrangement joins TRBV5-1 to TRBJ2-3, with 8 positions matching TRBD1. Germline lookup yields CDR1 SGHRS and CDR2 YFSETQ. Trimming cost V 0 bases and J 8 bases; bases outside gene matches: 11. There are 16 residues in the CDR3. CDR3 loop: CASSLGPGQEYGTQYF. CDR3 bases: TGCGCCAGCAGCTTGGGTCCGGGACAGGAATACGGTACGCAGTATTTT.

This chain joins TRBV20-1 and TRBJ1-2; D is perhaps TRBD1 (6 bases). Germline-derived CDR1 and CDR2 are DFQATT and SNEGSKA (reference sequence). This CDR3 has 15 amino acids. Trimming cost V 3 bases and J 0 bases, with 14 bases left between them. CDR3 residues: CSARARDKSNYGYTF. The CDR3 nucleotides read TGCAGTGCTAGGGCCCGGGACAAATCTAACTATGGCTACACCTTC.

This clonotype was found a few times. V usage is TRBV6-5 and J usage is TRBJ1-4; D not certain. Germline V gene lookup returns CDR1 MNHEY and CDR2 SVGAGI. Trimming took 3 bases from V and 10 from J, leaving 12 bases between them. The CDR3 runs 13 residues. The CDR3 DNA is TGTGCCAGCAGTTATATCCATCTGAGAAAACTGTTTTTT. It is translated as CASSYIHLRKLFF.